This T cell receptor beta chain comes out of a study of cytomegalovirus exposure and HLA in healthy donors. Study overall: Approximately 85 million unique TCRs from HLA-typed donors made up an early data release.

Per the germline V gene, CDR1 is SQVTM and CDR2 is ANQGSEA. The CDR3 runs 15 residues. V dropped 5 bases and J dropped 4; count of bases not matched to a gene: 7. Primers for the PCR totalled 60 Vbeta and 13 Jbeta. TCRdb's copy holds only in-frame clones and misses some; the assay was immunoSEQ multiplex PCR. This sample contains tens of thousands of clones. The chain has TRBV29-1 and TRBJ2-5; 13 nucleotides align to TRBD2. Sequenced input: PBMCs. This receptor was taken from a man aged 18-30 years in good health and CMV-seropositive. The CDR3 bases are TGCAGCGTTCGGGGACTAGCGGGGACTCGAGAGACCCAGTACTTC. Translation: CSVRGLAGTRETQYF. Looking up the rest from reference TRBV29-1 and TRBJ2-5 gives the full variable domain: SAVISQKPSRDICQRGTSLTIQCQVDSQVTMMFWYRQQPGQSLTLIATANQGSEATYESGFVIDKFPISRPNLTFSTLTVSNMSPEDSSIYLCSVRGLAGTRETQYFGPGTRLLVL.